This T cell receptor beta chain is from a study of blood T cell repertoires in COVID-19. In the study overall: Both acute and convalescent COVID-19 samples were obtained from the United States, Italy and Spain. Sample material is recorded as cDNA or gDNA derived from T cells, B-cell-depleted T cells, or PBMCs.

The authors' processing: Nucleated cell counts were estimated from reference gene primer amplification. Profiled with immunoSEQ multiplex PCR; TCRdb holds only in-frame clones, not every one. V and J calls and clone size are given by that table; D and trimming were obtained from the DNA. This sample has approximately 280,000 clones, with 70% to 90% found just once. Trimming took off 4 bases at V and 7 bases at J, with 11 bases between the two ends. Germline values: CDR1 SNHLY, CDR2 FYNNEI. This CDR3 is 13 amino acids long. The sequenced material came from peripheral blood. The chain links TRBV2 to TRBJ2-1; unclear D gene. The source of this sequence is a man aged 50-59 years with active or convalescent COVID-19. CDR3 region: CASSGGLGNEQFF. The CDR3 nucleotides are TGTGCCAGCAGTGGAGGCCTAGGAAATGAGCAGTTCTTC.